The source of this TCR beta chain is a study of vaccination and CD4 T cells after COVID-19 (dated by TCRdb to the early 2020s). In the study overall: Convalescent patients had a positive SARS-CoV-2 result on nasal swab PCR, and of these patients, some 10 had mild disease and one had severe disease. Post-COVID blood samples from convalescent patients were collected a median of about 100 days after diagnosis, with a range of roughly 35 to 180 days. The time from the second vaccine dose to post-vaccine blood sampling had a median of approximately 72 days and ranged from roughly 12 to 250 days. In the convalescent cohort there were six males and four females, among whom were two Hispanic individuals, seven Caucasians, two Asians and one multiracial person. Culture stimuli were overlapping spike peptide pools from SARS-CoV-2 and from the common cold coronaviruses HCoV-NL63, HCoV-OC43 and HCoV-229E. In control cultures, a CEFX viral epitope pool was used as positive control, an HIV-1 Nef peptide pool was used as negative control, or no peptide was added. Participants received two doses of either the Pfizer-BioNTech BNT162b2 vaccine (n=8) or the Moderna mRNA-1273 vaccine (n=2). The spike-specific CD4+ TCR repertoire was compared before and after mRNA vaccination in approximately ten COVID-19 convalescent patients and several infection-naive healthy vaccine recipients.

The protocol used for the library was PCR. At the Johns Hopkins FTIC core, DNA from the cultured CD4+ T cells underwent TCR sequencing with the Oncomine TCR Beta short-read assay. The QIAamp micro DNA kit was used to extract genomic DNA from the cultured CD4+ T cells. Oncomine TCR Beta libraries from cultured CD4+ T cells were pooled using unique dual indexes and sequenced on an Illumina iSeq 100. As for the authors' bioinformatics: Non-productive sequences were filtered out, and CDR3s that did not start with C, did not end with F or W, or were shorter than 7 amino acids were discarded. Antigen-specific clonotypes were identified with the MANAFEST web application by comparing peptide-stimulated wells with reference and other culture wells. An FDR below 0.05, an odds ratio above 5, and a productive frequency above 0.1% in at least two of three replicate wells were required for clones to be considered positive. Cross-reactive clonotypes were defined as significantly expanded in both SARS-CoV-2 spike wells and at least one common cold coronavirus spike condition. CDR3 homology was assessed with Levenshtein distances (stringdist) and unrooted phylogenetic trees (ape) in R version 3.6.1. Starting from the raw public reads, TCRdb applied fastp trimming at Q25, assembled clones with MiXCR and retained in-frame beta chains. Here each entry gathers all rows of one CDR3 protein and keeps the most common genes and DNA. What appears here as the V and J calls and clone size reflects TCRdb's work, not the paper's. This sample gives 10,000 or so distinct CDR3 sequences in total; 32% of them show up just once. Clones ranked in the top ten supply approximately 14% of the sample.

Concerning this clonotype itself: The antigen this receptor binds is unknown. Base qualities are not provided; no much larger clone lies one nucleotide away.

The sample's treatment or condition label is to be understood as: approximately 9-day PBMC culture with coronavirus spike peptide pools or control peptides (ViraFEST assay). The ViraFEST assay, used in the study, expanded antigen-specific T cells with peptide pools and then identified the expanded clonotypes through TCR sequencing. The positive SARS-CoV-2 PCR tests of the convalescent patients were dated from March to December 2020, before the Alpha, Beta and Delta variants emerged in the United States. PBMCs were cultured at roughly 1.9 million per well in IMDM supplemented with roughly 5% human AB serum and around 9.5 IU/ml IL-2, with about 10 ug/ml peptide pools added. On days 3 and 7, half of the culture medium was replaced with fresh IL-2-containing medium. Once the cells had been in culture for 9 to 10 days, the EasySep CD4+ T cell isolation kit was used to isolate CD4+ T cells by negative selection. Ficoll-Paque Plus gradient centrifugation was used to isolate PBMCs from whole blood, and the isolated PBMCs were then either used fresh or cryopreserved at -140C. Triplicate wells were generally used for each culture condition.

Points the paper makes about the study in general: Among convalescent patients, a median about 90% of the SARS-CoV-2-reactive clones seen after vaccination appeared only after vaccination, which suggests priming specific to the vaccine. In convalescent patients, nearly all vaccine-specific clones (304 of 307) were found to be mono-reactive for SARS-CoV-2 spike rather than cross-reactive with common cold coronaviruses. The number of convalescent patients in the study was relatively small, and the study did not examine early timepoints following natural infection. Although the median number of SARS-CoV-2-reactive clonotypes went up from some 23 after infection to 38 after vaccination, the increase was not significant.

Germline trimming amounts to 7 bases on V and 4 bases on J, with 5 as the count of junction bases outside the gene matches. According to the germline V gene, CDR1 reads MNHEY and CDR2 reads SVGEGT. Including the terminal cysteine and phenylalanine, the CDR3 comprises 13 residues. This entry keeps only the CDR3 DNA: 39 bases, framed from base 1. Sample: CD4+ T cells from blood, cultured in vitro, taken after SARS-CoV-2 vaccination. The sequence links TRBV6-2 or TRBV6-3 to TRBJ2-3, with 7 middle bases fitting TRBD1. This clonotype originated in a human donor who had recovered from COVID-19. The nucleotides read TGTGCCAGCATAAGAGGGGGCGCAGATACGCAGTATTTT. Translated, it reads CASIRGGADTQYF.